Sequencing of this T cell receptor beta chain was carried out in a study of cytomegalovirus exposure and HLA in healthy donors. Study-level results: Association of a missense DCLRE1C variant with TCR beta V- and J-gene trimming was reported in a later analysis.

A word on this clone: Antigen specificity is unknown.

Researchers ran the PCR with 60 Vbeta and 13 Jbeta primers. TCRdb's table, derived via immunoSEQ multiplex PCR, lists solely in-frame clones and lacks some. The sample shows around 150,000 clones, and about 2.2% sits with its ten largest clones. Trimming removed 3 bases at V and 0 bases at J, with 12 bases between. Germline lookup yields CDR1 SGHRS and CDR2 YFSETQ. The CDR3 is made up of 16 amino acids. The gene calls are TRBV5-1 and TRBJ1-4; possible D gene TRBD1, 5 bases. This TCR was recovered from a man aged 25 to 40 in good health and CMV-seronegative. What was sequenced was PBMCs. CDR3 in DNA: TGCGCCAGCAGCTGGACGGGGGGTGCAACTAATGAAAAACTGTTTTTT. This gives the protein CASSWTGGATNEKLFF.